These 18 T cell receptor beta chains were sequenced from one sample in a study of cytomegalovirus exposure and HLA in healthy donors. PCR involved 60 Vbeta and 13 Jbeta primers. Sequencing used immunoSEQ multiplex PCR; TCRdb keeps in-frame clones, though not all of them. This sample has 90,000 to 100,000 clones, with 65% to 85% found just once. The source material was PBMCs. The source of these receptors is a woman aged 60-75 years in good health and CMV-seropositive.

The chain employs TRBV28 and TRBJ2-7, with D perhaps TRBD1 (5 bases). Trimming cost V 3 bases and J 2 bases, with 11 bases left between them. Germline lookup yields CDR1 MDHEN and CDR2 SYDVKM. This CDR3 is built from 14 residues. The CDR3 region has the DNA TGTGCCAGCAGTTTCGTACAGGAAACCTACGAGCAGTACTTC. Residues: CASSFVQETYEQYF.

This chain connects TRBV11-2 to TRBJ1-3; D is unresolved. Germline lookup yields CDR1 SGHAT and CDR2 FQNNGV. The CDR3 has 13 residues. V gave up 1 base and J gave up 6 bases, with 7 bases separating them. The CDR3 bases are TGTGCCAGCAGCTTAGTGCGGGAAAACACCATATATTTT. Protein: CASSLVRENTIYF.

This clone was counted a single time. The CDR3 is CASSWAEALYGYTF. The CDR3 DNA follows: TGTGCCAGCAGCTGGGCGGAGGCGCTCTATGGCTACACCTTC. The rearrangement uses TRBV11-2 and TRBJ1-2; no definite D call. Germline lookup yields CDR1 SGHAT and CDR2 FQNNGV. V was clipped by 4 bases and J by 4 bases, with 13 bases between them. The CDR3 consists of 14 residues. Together with reference TRBV11-2 and TRBJ1-2, the CDR3 gives the full variable domain: EAGVAQSPRYKIIEKRQSVAFWCNPISGHATLYWYQQILGQGPKLLIQFQNNGVVDDSQLPKDRFSAERLKGVDSTLKIQPAKLEDSAVYLCASSWAEALYGYTFGSGTRLTVV.

This rearrangement joins TRBV6-6 to TRBJ1-2; D remains ambiguous. Germline values: CDR1 MNHNY, CDR2 SVGAGI (reference sequence). This CDR3 region has 13 residues. Trimming left V 5 bases short and J 5 bases short, with 12 bases between. CDR3 loop: CASSPGKEYGYTF. CDR3 nucleotide sequence: TGTGCCAGCAGTCCCGGGAAAGAGTATGGCTACACCTTC.

This clone was picked up a small number of times. V usage is TRBV10-3 and J usage is TRBJ2-7; D might be TRBD1 (5 bases). The V and J ends lost 0 bases and 0 bases respectively, with 15 bases between them. This CDR3 comprises 17 residues. CDR1 is ENHRY, CDR2 SYGVKD, per germline. This CDR3 is CAISESTIGVTSYEQYF. As DNA, the CDR3 is TGTGCCATCAGTGAGTCGACGATAGGGGTAACCTCCTACGAGCAGTACTTC.

This rearrangement joins TRBV2 to TRBJ1-1; 7 bases align to TRBD1. Germline CDR1 SNHLY, CDR2 FYNNEI. The J segment lost 3 bases and the V segment lost 7 bases, leaving 8 bases of the junction unmatched. The CDR3 spans 14 residues. Here the CDR3 DNA reads TGTGCCAGCACTAAAACAGGGGCGGACACTGAAGCTTTCTTT. Translating it yields CASTKTGADTEAFF. Supplemented by reference TRBV2 and TRBJ1-1, the full variable domain reads EPEVTQTPSHQVTQMGQEVILRCVPISNHLYFYWYRQILGQKVEFLVSFYNNEISEKSEIFDDQFSVERPDGSNFTLKIRSTKLEDSAMYFCASTKTGADTEAFFGQGTRLTVV.

The chain joins TRBV5-1 to TRBJ2-7, with TRBD2 matching over 10 bases. The ends lost 2 bases at V and 0 bases at J; junction bases unmatched: 8. The CDR3 length is 17 residues. Germline CDR1 is SGHRS and CDR2 is YFSETQ. The CDR3, as DNA: TGCGCCAGCAGCTTTTCTAGCGGGGGAATTAGCTCCTACGAGCAGTACTTC. Protein sequence: CASSFSSGGISSYEQYF. Filled out from reference TRBV5-1 and TRBJ2-7, the complete variable domain reads KAGVTQTPRYLIKTRGQQVTLSCSPISGHRSVSWYQQTPGQGLQFLFEYFSETQRNKGNFPGRFSGRQFSNSRSEMNVSTLELGDSALYLCASSFSSGGISSYEQYFGPGTRLTVT.

In its sample, this clone was seen once. The chain uses TRBV4-1 and TRBJ1-2, with D possibly TRBD1 on 6 matching bases. The germline gives CDR1 MGHRA, CDR2 YSYEKL. Trimming stripped 4 bases from V and 6 bases from J, with 18 bases between. This CDR3 has 15 residues. The DNA for the CDR3 is TGCGCCAGCAGCCGAGGTACCGGGACACGAAATGGCTACACCTTC. Amino acid sequence: CASSRGTGTRNGYTF.

In its sample, this clone was seen a few times. This chain connects TRBV14 to TRBJ2-5, with D uncertain. Trimming cost V 5 bases and J 5 bases, with 9 bases left between them. Per germline, CDR1 SGHDN and CDR2 FVKESK. This CDR3 is 12 amino acids long. The CDR3 nucleotides read TGTGCCAGCAGCTTGTCTATGGAGACCCAGTACTTC. Encoded protein: CASSLSMETQYF. The full variable domain, rest sourced from reference TRBV14 and TRBJ2-5, is EAGVTQFPSHSVIEKGQTVTLRCDPISGHDNLYWYRRVMGKEIKFLLHFVKESKQDESGMPNNRFLAERTGGTYSTLKVQPAELEDSGVYFCASSLSMETQYFGPGTRLLVL.

This clone was detected a few times. The rearrangement uses TRBV6-1 and TRBJ1-5; possible D gene TRBD1, 5 bases. CDR1 is MNHNS, CDR2 SASEGT, per germline. V lost 0 bases to trimming and J lost 5 bases, with 8 bases between them. The CDR3 totals 14 residues. CDR3 nucleotide sequence: TGTGCCAGCAGTGAAGCACAGGTTTATCAGCCCCAGCATTTT. Residues: CASSEAQVYQPQHF.

J is TRBJ2-1 and V is TRBV6-5, with a possible D match to TRBD1 (6 bases). CDR3 length equals 13 residues. The V and J ends lost 5 bases and 10 bases respectively, with 15 bases between them. The germline CDR1 and CDR2 sequences are MNHEY and SVGAGI. The CDR3 spells CASSRGWAGEQFF. CDR3 DNA: TGTGCCAGCAGTAGGGGGTGGGCTGGGGAGCAGTTCTTC.

This chain connects TRBV2 to TRBJ1-3; the D is unclear. The V gene's germline CDR1 is SNHLY and CDR2 FYNNEI. V lost 8 bases and J 0 bases, leaving 11 bases between the germline ends. CDR3 length equals 14 residues. CDR3 coding DNA: TGTGCCAGCCGGGGAGGAATCTCTGGAAACACCATATATTTT. Amino acid sequence: CASRGGISGNTIYF.

The chain carries TRBV7-9 and TRBJ2-7; TRBD2 matches at 10 bases. V was pared by 3 bases and J by 3 bases, with 2 bases of the junction left unmatched. Germline V gene lookup returns CDR1 SEHNR and CDR2 FQNEAQ (reference sequence). This CDR3 has 14 residues. The CDR3 loop is CASSFGTSDYEQYF. The CDR3 DNA reads TGTGCCAGCAGCTTCGGGACTAGCGACTACGAGCAGTACTTC. The full variable domain, completed using reference TRBV7-9 and TRBJ2-7, is DTGVSQNPRHKITKRGQNVTFRCDPISEHNRLYWYRQTLGQGPEFLTYFQNEAQLEKSRLLSDRFSAERPKGSFSTLEIQRTEQGDSAMYLCASSFGTSDYEQYFGPGTRLTVT.

The DNA of the CDR3 is TGCAGCGTTGAAGAGCATGGGACCACCACAGGGGGCTACACCTTC. Translating it yields CSVEEHGTTTGGYTF. The rearrangement joins TRBV29-1 to TRBJ1-2; D perhaps matches TRBD1 (6 bases). This CDR3 has 15 amino acids. V lost 0 bases and J 8 bases, leaving 19 bases between the germline ends. Germline V gene data show CDR1 as SQVTM and CDR2 as ANQGSEA.

The J gene is TRBJ2-7, the V gene TRBV2, with 7 positions matching TRBD1. After removal of 5 bases from V and 2 bases from J, the junction contained 3 bases not matched to a gene. The CDR3 sequence is 13 residues long. Germline V gene sequence: CDR1 SNHLY, CDR2 FYNNEI. The CDR3 DNA sequence: TGTGCCAGCAGTACCGGGACAGCCTACGAGCAGTACTTC. Its protein is CASSTGTAYEQYF.

This clone was detected only a few times. This chain uses TRBV19 with TRBJ2-1; 10 positions match TRBD2. CDR1 is LNHDA and CDR2 is SQIVND in the germline V gene (reference sequence). CDR3 length equals 16 residues. J gave up 2 bases and V 5 bases, and 6 bases lay outside the gene matches. The DNA for the CDR3 is TGTGCCAGTAGTGTCCAACTAGCGGGGACCTACAATGAGCAGTTCTTC. Translating gives CASSVQLAGTYNEQFF.

This rearrangement joins TRBV5-1 to TRBJ1-2; D remains ambiguous. The CDR3 covers 15 residues. Germline CDR1 and CDR2: SGHRS and YFSETQ. V lost 0 bases and J lost 5, with 14 bases in between. The DNA for the CDR3 is TGCGCCAGCAGCTTGGAAAGGGCGGGGAGGTATGGCTACACCTTC. Amino acids: CASSLERAGRYGYTF.

This chain connects TRBV30 to TRBJ1-1; 7 positions match TRBD1. The germline CDR1 and CDR2 sequences are GTSNPN and SVGIG (reference sequence). CDR3 length: 13 amino acids. Trimming removed 5 bases from V and 2 bases from J; junction bases left unmatched: 5. The CDR3 sequence: CAWAWDSNTEAFF. In DNA, the CDR3 is TGTGCCTGGGCGTGGGACAGCAACACTGAAGCTTTCTTT. The whole variable domain, filled in from reference TRBV30 and TRBJ1-1, reads SQTIHQWPATLVQPVGSPLSLECTVEGTSNPNLYWYRQAAGRGLQLLFYSVGIGQISSEVPQNLSASRPQDRQFILSSKKLLLSDSGFYLCAWAWDSNTEAFFGQGTRLTVV.